Sequencing of this TCR beta chain was carried out in a study of cytomegalovirus exposure and HLA in healthy donors. The PCR contained 60 Vbeta and 13 Jbeta primers. Some clones are missing from TCRdb's copy, which holds only in-frame ones; the method was immunoSEQ multiplex PCR. The table has under 300,000 clones, about nine tenths seen once; the top ten hold 1.5% to 2%. The sequence was collected from a girl aged 2-10 years in good health and CMV-seronegative. The sequenced sample was PBMCs.

CDR3 DNA: TGTGCCAGCAGCGTAGTAGCGACAGGGCCGTCGGATGAGCAGTTCTTC. It translates to CASSVVATGPSDEQFF. The V and J genes are TRBV9 and TRBJ2-1; 7 bases align to TRBD1. V shed 0 bases and J 8 bases; nucleotides not matched to a gene: 11. This CDR3 is built from 16 residues. Germline assignment: CDR1 SGDLS and CDR2 YYNGEE.